The table lists the clone carrying this T cell receptor (beta chain) with a few counts. The data are from a study of cytomegalovirus exposure and HLA in healthy donors. Primers: 60 Vbeta forward and 13 Jbeta reverse. Repertoires were generated with immunoSEQ multiplex PCR, while TCRdb's copy carries only in-frame clones and drops some. This table holds 80,000 to 130,000 clones, 65% to 75% found once. The germline V gene encodes CDR1 SQVTM and CDR2 ANQGSEA. This CDR3 contains 10 residues. V dropped 6 bases and J dropped 9; count of bases not matched to a gene: 2. V is TRBV29-1 and J is TRBJ1-1; 9 positions agree with TRBD1. The source material was PBMCs. The source of this sequence is a young woman in good health and CMV-seropositive. The chain's CDR3 is CSVDRGKAFF. The CDR3 region has the DNA TGCAGCGTCGACAGGGGGAAAGCTTTCTTT.